The TCR beta chain described here comes from a study of T cells in women clearing cervical HPV infection (dated by TCRdb to 2016 to 2019). Background on the whole study: The cases were 25 women with histologically confirmed HPV16-related CIN3 or worse, and 2 of those women had invasive cancers. Controls were 25 or so women whose single incident HPV16 infection cleared within 12 months without precancer or cancer developing. Blood from cases was drawn at the visit where the lesion was first identified, while blood from controls was drawn once the infection was no longer detected. For cases, a median interval of about 140 days, with an interquartile range of about 80 to 200 days, was observed between lesion detection and blood sampling. Because only a few women had HLA typing data, the possibility that HLA type acted as a confounder could not be ruled out. The exploratory proof-of-principle case-control study was nested within the Guanacaste HPV Natural History Study in Costa Rica and compared TCR repertoires across cervical HPV16 outcomes. Cases were matched to controls by age within five years and by the year the sample was collected. A median age of almost 35 years was observed in cases versus around 40 in controls, and no significant differences in baseline characteristics were found. The parent cohort enrolled 10,000 to 11,000 women aged 18 or older in Guanacaste, Costa Rica, in 1993 to 1994 and followed the women for less than nine years. Five blinded duplicates per group were added as quality controls, so that approximately 60 samples were obtained: 50 or so participants and around 10 replicates.

A note on this clone: The antigen this receptor binds is unknown. The read ends 3 residues before the CDR3 terminus; that terminus is restored from the germline J gene.

The immunoSEQ assay used multiplex PCR to amplify TCR beta CDR3 regions from an average of around 1.2 ug of genomic DNA per sample. The assay corrected primer bias using a complete synthetic TCR repertoire to establish an amplification baseline. The amplicons were sequenced on the Illumina platform. Under the source paper's analysis protocol: Error correction of the sequences involved clustering with frequency ratios plus a modified nearest-neighbor algorithm, after which the sequences were analyzed in the immunoSEQ Analyzer using IMGT gene definitions. At each rarefaction depth, TCR richness and evenness were averaged over 20 rarefaction repeats, and samples with fewer sequences than the depth were excluded. Relative abundances of V, D and J genes were compared between groups using Wilcoxon rank sum tests, with FDR correction applied. In the blinded duplicates, the intraclass correlation was 95.6% for TCR richness and averaged about 80% across roughly 70 gene segments. Not all clones reach the TCRdb copy of this immuneACCESS table, which keeps in-frame sequences only. Checked studies attribute under half of the gap to unresolved V genes and leave the rest unexplained. V and J calls and clone size follow that table, whereas D and trimming were derived from the DNA. This sample's table carries around 33,000 clones. Of the sample, roughly 3.6% is held by the ten largest clones.

The CDR3 starts with the cysteine, ends with the phenylalanine, and has 16 residues. Part of the CDR3 DNA is given, 39 bases translated from base 1. Trimming takes 4 bases off V and 5 bases off J; junction bases not matched to a gene: 6. CDR1 and CDR2 (SGHTA, FQGTGA) derive from the germline V gene. Results the study describes overall, beyond this receptor: T-cell numbers per sample were unknown, so richness differences could reflect varying T-cell content rather than repertoire biology. Significantly higher TCR repertoire richness was observed in CIN3+ cases than in controls across sequencing depths, whereas no difference in evenness was found. Lower TRBV6-7 relative abundance was observed in cases than in controls (roughly 0.11% versus 0.16%; Bonferroni P = 0.0008). Random forest classifiers combining richness and V gene abundances distinguished cases from controls with an estimated AUC of approximately 0.83. The cross-sectional design could not show whether associations preceded infection or resulted from it; effector/memory subsets and HPV-specific T cells were not isolated.

Every participant had a single incident cervical HPV16 infection, and women with prevalent HPV16 infections were excluded. Cervical HPV DNA was detected by MY09/MY11 PCR, and genotyping was performed by dot-blot hybridization. About 14 mL of heparinized blood were centrifuged, and the buffy coat was aliquoted, frozen at -30°C, then stored at -80°C. Genomic DNA was extracted from buffy coat specimens using QIAGEN kits. The chain couples TRBV7-3 to TRBJ2-7; 15 middle bases align to TRBD2. The sample comprised blood buffy coat. This receptor was obtained from a woman between 18 and 70 years old with a cervical HPV16 infection that either progressed to CIN3+ or cleared (not recorded which). The DNA read from the CDR3 is TGTGCCAGCAGCTCCGGGACTAGCGGGAGGAACGACGAG. Translation gives CASSSGTSGRNDE. In full, the CDR3 is CASSSGTSGRNDEQYF.